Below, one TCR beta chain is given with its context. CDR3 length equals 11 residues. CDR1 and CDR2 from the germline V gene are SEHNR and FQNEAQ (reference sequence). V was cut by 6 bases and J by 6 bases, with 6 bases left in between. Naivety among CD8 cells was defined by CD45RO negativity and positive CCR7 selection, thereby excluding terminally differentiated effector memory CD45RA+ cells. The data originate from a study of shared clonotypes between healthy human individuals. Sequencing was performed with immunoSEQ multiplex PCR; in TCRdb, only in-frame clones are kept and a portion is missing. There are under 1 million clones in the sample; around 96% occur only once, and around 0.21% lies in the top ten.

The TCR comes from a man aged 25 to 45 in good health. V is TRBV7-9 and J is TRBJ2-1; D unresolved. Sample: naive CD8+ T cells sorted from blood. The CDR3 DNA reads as TGTGCCAGCAGTCGCACCAATGAGCAGTTCTTC. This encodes CASSRTNEQFF.